These T cell receptor beta chains were read from a single sample in a study of T-cell memory formation after mild COVID-19. TCRdb passed the 5' RACE reads through MiXCR, listing each CDR3 protein once. Of under 250,000 distinct CDR3 sequences in the sample, approximately 9% were seen once. The source material was PBMCs or a T cell subset sorted from them (not recorded which). Every receptor here comes from a man between 18 and 35 years old who had mild COVID-19 (a few samples of this study predate the infection). Cell type and time point are not known. The CDR3 runs from the conserved cysteine through the conserved F or W. Fields, in order: clone size, V gene, J gene, D gene, CDR3 DNA, CDR3 protein. The D gene is left open where the match is weak. Some rows have no size entry. The others give once, few or many, or a class for an expanded clone.

clone_size: .; v_call: TRBV20-1; j_call: TRBJ2-7; d_call: .; cdr3_nt: TGCAGTGCTAGAGAAGGGATGTCCTCCTACGAGCAGTACTTC; cdr3_aa: CSAREGMSSYEQYF
clone_size: .; v_call: TRBV14; j_call: TRBJ2-2; d_call: TRBD2; cdr3_nt: TGTGCCAGCAGCCGCAGCGGGGGGGCCGCTACCGGGGAGCTGTTTTTT; cdr3_aa: CASSRSGGAATGELFF
clone_size: few; v_call: TRBV5-3; j_call: TRBJ1-5; d_call: .; cdr3_nt: TGTGCCAGAAGCGCGAAGGGTCGCAATCAGCCCCAGCATTTT; cdr3_aa: CARSAKGRNQPQHF
clone_size: few; v_call: TRBV4-2; j_call: TRBJ1-3; d_call: .; cdr3_nt: TGTGCCAGCAGCCAAGACCGGGGTTGGGAAAACACCATATATTTT; cdr3_aa: CASSQDRGWENTIYF
clone_size: .; v_call: TRBV4-1; j_call: TRBJ1-2; d_call: .; cdr3_nt: TGCGCCAGCAGCCAACTCGGGTGGGGCTACACCTTC; cdr3_aa: CASSQLGWGYTF
clone_size: few; v_call: TRBV7-2; j_call: TRBJ2-4; d_call: .; cdr3_nt: TGTGCCAGCAGCTTAAATGCGGGCCAAAACATTCAGTACTTC; cdr3_aa: CASSLNAGQNIQYF
clone_size: few; v_call: TRBV4-1; j_call: TRBJ1-2; d_call: .; cdr3_nt: TGCGCCAGCAGCCAGAGGGACGTCGGAGGCCATGGCTACACCTTC; cdr3_aa: CASSQRDVGGHGYTF
clone_size: .; v_call: TRBV3-1; j_call: TRBJ2-1; d_call: TRBD1; cdr3_nt: TGTGCCAGCAGCCACACAGGGGTGTGGGAGCAGTTCTTC; cdr3_aa: CASSHTGVWEQFF
clone_size: .; v_call: TRBV3-2; j_call: TRBJ1-1; d_call: .; cdr3_nt: TGTGCCAGCGTCGGAATGAACACTGAAGCTTTCTTT; cdr3_aa: CASVGMNTEAFF
clone_size: few; v_call: TRBV29-1; j_call: TRBJ1-1; d_call: TRBD1; cdr3_nt: TGCAGCGTTGCCCAGGGGGCTAGGGACACTGAAGCTTTCTTT; cdr3_aa: CSVAQGARDTEAFF
clone_size: .; v_call: TRBV6-5; j_call: TRBJ1-2; d_call: .; cdr3_nt: TGTGCCAGCAGTCCAATCAAAGGGGTTATCGGGTATGGCTACACCTTC; cdr3_aa: CASSPIKGVIGYGYTF
clone_size: few; v_call: TRBV20-1; j_call: TRBJ1-1; d_call: .; cdr3_nt: TGCAGTGCTAGAATGGGGAACACTGAAGCTTTCTTT; cdr3_aa: CSARMGNTEAFF
clone_size: few; v_call: TRBV12-3/TRBV12-4; j_call: TRBJ1-1; d_call: .; cdr3_nt: TGTGCCAGCAGTTTCCGACACACTGACACTGAAGCTTTCTTT; cdr3_aa: CASSFRHTDTEAFF
clone_size: many; v_call: TRBV5-1; j_call: TRBJ2-3; d_call: .; cdr3_nt: TGCGCCAGCAGCTCGACGTATACCCGACCCCGGGCAGATACGCAGTATTTT; cdr3_aa: CASSSTYTRPRADTQYF
clone_size: .; v_call: TRBV28; j_call: TRBJ1-2; d_call: TRBD1; cdr3_nt: TGTGCCAGCAGTCCCCCGACAGGGACTCCCTATGGCTACACCTTC; cdr3_aa: CASSPPTGTPYGYTF
clone_size: .; v_call: TRBV7-3; j_call: TRBJ1-2; d_call: .; cdr3_nt: TGTGCCAGCACTGATATGTTAGTCTCTCTTGGCTACACCTTC; cdr3_aa: CASTDMLVSLGYTF
clone_size: few; v_call: TRBV4-2; j_call: TRBJ2-7; d_call: TRBD2; cdr3_nt: TGTGCCAGCAGCCGTTCTAGCGGGGGGCTAATCTACGAGCAGTACTTC; cdr3_aa: CASSRSSGGLIYEQYF
clone_size: few; v_call: TRBV9; j_call: TRBJ2-5; d_call: TRBD2; cdr3_nt: TGTGCCAGCAGCTTTAGTTTAGCGGGGCAAGAGACCCAGTACTTC; cdr3_aa: CASSFSLAGQETQYF
clone_size: .; v_call: TRBV4-2; j_call: TRBJ1-5; d_call: .; cdr3_nt: TGTGCCAGCAGCCAAGAAACCCGTTCCCCCCAGCATTTT; cdr3_aa: CASSQETRSPQHF
clone_size: few; v_call: TRBV7-6; j_call: TRBJ1-1; d_call: .; cdr3_nt: TGTGCCAGCGGTCCCAGGACATGGCTCACTGAAGCTTTCTTT; cdr3_aa: CASGPRTWLTEAFF
clone_size: .; v_call: TRBV7-3; j_call: TRBJ2-1; d_call: .; cdr3_nt: TGTGCCAGCAGCTTAGGGTCCGTTGACAATGAGCAGTTCTTC; cdr3_aa: CASSLGSVDNEQFF
clone_size: few; v_call: TRBV7-8; j_call: TRBJ1-1; d_call: .; cdr3_nt: TGTGCCAGCAGCACGAACAGCCAGCTATATGTGAACACTGAAGCTTTCTTT; cdr3_aa: CASSTNSQLYVNTEAFF
clone_size: few; v_call: TRBV28; j_call: TRBJ2-6; d_call: TRBD2; cdr3_nt: TGTGCCAGCTGCCCTAGCGGGGGGCCGTTCCGCTCTGGGGCCAACGTCCTGACTTTC; cdr3_aa: CASCPSGGPFRSGANVLTF
clone_size: few; v_call: TRBV6-2/TRBV6-3; j_call: TRBJ1-2; d_call: TRBD1; cdr3_nt: TGTGCCAGCAGTCCCTTGGGGACAGGGGCCTATGGCTACACCTTC; cdr3_aa: CASSPLGTGAYGYTF
clone_size: .; v_call: TRBV20-1; j_call: TRBJ1-1; d_call: TRBD1; cdr3_nt: TGCAGTGTCTTTGACGACAGGGAGGACACTGAAGCTTTCTTT; cdr3_aa: CSVFDDREDTEAFF
clone_size: few; v_call: TRBV7-9; j_call: TRBJ2-3; d_call: .; cdr3_nt: TGTGCCAGCAGCCCGAGGGGAAGCACAGATACGCAGTATTTT; cdr3_aa: CASSPRGSTDTQYF
clone_size: .; v_call: TRBV20-1; j_call: TRBJ2-3; d_call: TRBD2; cdr3_nt: TGCAGTGCTCGTAGCGGGGGGGCCTCAGATACGCAGTATTTT; cdr3_aa: CSARSGGASDTQYF
clone_size: few; v_call: TRBV18; j_call: TRBJ2-5; d_call: .; cdr3_nt: TGTGCCAGCTCACCACCGGCTATCCAAGAGACCCAGTACTTC; cdr3_aa: CASSPPAIQETQYF
clone_size: many; v_call: TRBV10-3; j_call: TRBJ2-3; d_call: TRBD1; cdr3_nt: TGTGCCATCAGTGGGACAGGGGATTTGGTGAATACGCAGTATTTT; cdr3_aa: CAISGTGDLVNTQYF
clone_size: few; v_call: TRBV10-3; j_call: TRBJ1-1; d_call: .; cdr3_nt: TGTGCCATCAGTGAGACGCAAGGGGTTAGGGGCACTGAAGCTTTCTTT; cdr3_aa: CAISETQGVRGTEAFF
clone_size: .; v_call: TRBV20-1; j_call: TRBJ2-5; d_call: .; cdr3_nt: TGCAGTGCTAGTTCTCGGGAGACCCAGTACTTC; cdr3_aa: CSASSRETQYF
clone_size: many; v_call: TRBV7-6; j_call: TRBJ2-5; d_call: TRBD2; cdr3_nt: TGTGCCAGCAGCTTCGGACTAGCGGTACAAGAGACCCAGTACTTC; cdr3_aa: CASSFGLAVQETQYF
clone_size: .; v_call: TRBV20-1; j_call: TRBJ2-5; d_call: .; cdr3_nt: TGCAGTGCCCAGGTTGGGGGGGAGACCCAGTACTTC; cdr3_aa: CSAQVGGETQYF
clone_size: few; v_call: TRBV5-1; j_call: TRBJ2-1; d_call: TRBD2; cdr3_nt: TGCGCCAGCGGATCCAGGACTAGCGGCGTTTACAATGAGCAGTTCTTC; cdr3_aa: CASGSRTSGVYNEQFF
clone_size: few; v_call: TRBV10-3; j_call: TRBJ1-2; d_call: .; cdr3_nt: TGTGCCATCAACAGGGCTAACTATGGCTACACCTTC; cdr3_aa: CAINRANYGYTF
clone_size: many; v_call: TRBV4-3; j_call: TRBJ1-6; d_call: .; cdr3_nt: TGCGCCAGCAGCCAAGATACGGGCTCCGAGCTTTCCCTCCACTTT; cdr3_aa: CASSQDTGSELSLHF
clone_size: few; v_call: TRBV5-6; j_call: TRBJ1-2; d_call: .; cdr3_nt: TGTGCCAGCAGACTAGTCGCTGCTAACTATGGCTACACCTTC; cdr3_aa: CASRLVAANYGYTF
clone_size: many; v_call: TRBV5-6; j_call: TRBJ2-1; d_call: TRBD1; cdr3_nt: TGTGCCAGCAGCTTGGACAGGGGCTTTATAGGTGAGCAGTTCTTC; cdr3_aa: CASSLDRGFIGEQFF
clone_size: few; v_call: TRBV12-5; j_call: TRBJ2-7; d_call: TRBD1; cdr3_nt: TGTGCTAGTGGTCCTGGGACAGGGGGCTACGAGCAGTACTTC; cdr3_aa: CASGPGTGGYEQYF
clone_size: many; v_call: TRBV7-9; j_call: TRBJ2-3; d_call: .; cdr3_nt: TGTGCCAGCAGCCGATGGGGGAAGGGCACAGATACGCAGTATTTT; cdr3_aa: CASSRWGKGTDTQYF
clone_size: many; v_call: TRBV7-9; j_call: TRBJ2-5; d_call: TRBD2; cdr3_nt: TGTGCCAGCTTAGCGGGGGGGCCGGAGACCCAGTACTTC; cdr3_aa: CASLAGGPETQYF
clone_size: .; v_call: TRBV7-2; j_call: TRBJ1-5; d_call: .; cdr3_nt: TGTGCCAGCAGCCCAATAGGGGGGAATCAGCCCCAGCATTTT; cdr3_aa: CASSPIGGNQPQHF
clone_size: .; v_call: TRBV7-9; j_call: TRBJ2-5; d_call: TRBD1; cdr3_nt: TGTGCCAGCGGAGGAGGACAGGTTTTGTTTGAGACCCAGTACTTC; cdr3_aa: CASGGGQVLFETQYF
clone_size: .; v_call: TRBV19; j_call: TRBJ1-2; d_call: .; cdr3_nt: TGTGCCAGTAGTATACAGCCGTCGCACTATGGCTACACCTTC; cdr3_aa: CASSIQPSHYGYTF
clone_size: .; v_call: TRBV28; j_call: TRBJ1-4; d_call: .; cdr3_nt: TGTGCCAGCAGCCTTCAGCCAGGTCTTTTAGAAAAACTGTTTTTT; cdr3_aa: CASSLQPGLLEKLFF
clone_size: .; v_call: TRBV5-1; j_call: TRBJ2-1; d_call: TRBD2; cdr3_nt: TGCGCCAGAAGCTTGGATCTAAGCGGGGACCGCCGAGGCGTCTTC; cdr3_aa: CARSLDLSGDRRGVF
clone_size: few; v_call: TRBV27; j_call: TRBJ2-5; d_call: TRBD2; cdr3_nt: TGTGCCAGCAGTTTATCTGGGACTAGCGGGGTTGCGACCCAGTACTTC; cdr3_aa: CASSLSGTSGVATQYF
clone_size: few; v_call: TRBV4-3; j_call: TRBJ1-2; d_call: .; cdr3_nt: TGCGCCAGCAGCCAAGAAGTGAAGGGAAACTATGGCTACACCTTC; cdr3_aa: CASSQEVKGNYGYTF
clone_size: .; v_call: TRBV5-1; j_call: TRBJ1-2; d_call: .; cdr3_nt: TGCGCCAGCAGCTTGGCGACTGGGGATGGCTACACCTTC; cdr3_aa: CASSLATGDGYTF
clone_size: few; v_call: TRBV4-2; j_call: TRBJ2-3; d_call: TRBD1; cdr3_nt: TGTGCCAGCAGCGGGGGACAGGGTGAAGATACGCAGTATTTT; cdr3_aa: CASSGGQGEDTQYF
clone_size: few; v_call: TRBV6-7; j_call: TRBJ2-1; d_call: TRBD2; cdr3_nt: TGTGCCAGCAGTTACTCGCTAGCGGGGGGGTGGAATGAGCAGTTCTTC; cdr3_aa: CASSYSLAGGWNEQFF
clone_size: .; v_call: TRBV5-1; j_call: TRBJ2-3; d_call: .; cdr3_nt: TGCGCCAGCTCCGACGGCGTCACAGATACGCAGTATTTT; cdr3_aa: CASSDGVTDTQYF
clone_size: many; v_call: TRBV5-1; j_call: TRBJ2-5; d_call: .; cdr3_nt: TGCGCCAGCAGCTTGGCCTTGGGGCTAGCCGGCGAGACCCAGTACTTC; cdr3_aa: CASSLALGLAGETQYF
clone_size: few; v_call: TRBV5-1; j_call: TRBJ2-7; d_call: .; cdr3_nt: TGCGCCAGCAGCCCCCGCGGCGCAGGCGCCTCCTACGAGCAGTACTTC; cdr3_aa: CASSPRGAGASYEQYF